A single sample gave rise to the 26 T cell receptor beta chains below, sequenced in a study of Ad26.COV2.S vaccination and SARS-CoV-2 variants (dated by TCRdb to the early 2020s). Library preparation used the immunoSEQ multiplex PCR assay. TCRdb holds this immuneACCESS table with in-frame rearrangements only. Some clones are missing; in checked studies, unresolved V genes explain under half, and the rest has no known cause. For this sample there are about 440,000 clones; about 92% appear just once. The ten biggest clones cover roughly 3.9% of the sample. This specimen's treatment or condition label, interpreted: around 19 received Ad26.COV2.S at low or high dose, single or two shots; 5 received placebo; per-sample allocation not given. Repertoires of vaccine and placebo recipients were sequenced from samples collected on day 63 after the first injection. This sample comprised peripheral blood, obtained in a trial of Ad26.COV2.S vaccine versus placebo. The origin of the receptors is a person aged 18 to 65 who received the Ad26.COV2.S COVID-19 vaccine or a placebo.

The J gene is TRBJ2-1, the V gene TRBV25-1; D unclear. The CDR3 consists of 13 residues. Germline values: CDR1 MGHDK, CDR2 SYGVNS. V shed 3 bases and J shed 0 bases, with 3 bases lying between them. Written as DNA, the CDR3 is TGTGCCAGCAGTGAGGACTCCTACAATGAGCAGTTCTTC. The encoded protein is CASSEDSYNEQFF.

This clone showed up just once. V usage is TRBV7-8 and J usage is TRBJ2-7; TRBD1 aligns across 7 bases. This CDR3 has 15 residues. Trimming took 5 bases from V and 0 from J; bases not matched to a gene: 7. Germline CDR1 SGHVS, CDR2 FQNEAQ. The DNA for the CDR3 is TGTGCCAGCAGCCGACAGGGAAGGGGCTCCTACGAGCAGTACTTC. It specifies CASSRQGRGSYEQYF.

This clone has just one count. The V and J genes are TRBV9 and TRBJ1-3, with no clear D. Germline assignment: CDR1 SGDLS and CDR2 YYNGEE. V gave up 7 bases and J gave up 0 bases, with 11 bases separating them. This CDR3 comprises 14 residues. The CDR3 DNA is TGTGCCAGCGGCGGCGGTTTCTCTGGAAACACCATATATTTT. This encodes CASGGGFSGNTIYF. The whole variable domain, filled in from reference TRBV9 and TRBJ1-3, reads DSGVTQTPKHLITATGQRVTLRCSPRSGDLSVYWYQQSLDQGLQFLIQYYNGEERAKGNILERFSAQQFPDLHSELNLSSLELGDSALYFCASGGGFSGNTIYFGEGSWLTVV.

This chain connects TRBV7-9 to TRBJ2-3; no clear D. The V gene's germline CDR1 is SEHNR and CDR2 FQNEAQ (reference sequence). V was cut by 0 bases and J by 2 bases, with 6 bases left in between. This CDR3 spans 14 amino acids. CDR3 DNA sequence: TGTGCCAGCAGCTTAGCACGGACCACAGATACGCAGTATTTT. This sequence encodes CASSLARTTDTQYF.

This sequence joins TRBV7-8 and TRBJ2-7, with D perhaps matching TRBD1 (6 bases). Germline values: CDR1 SGHVS, CDR2 FQNEAQ. The CDR3 has 15 residues. V was trimmed by 1 base and J by 2 bases, leaving 12 bases between them. The CDR3 bases are TGTGCCAGCAGCTTAGGGACAGAACTACCCTACGAGCAGTACTTC. Translation gives CASSLGTELPYEQYF.

The genes are TRBV29-1 and TRBJ2-7; 9 nucleotides line up with TRBD1. The CDR3 spans 13 residues. CDR1 is SQVTM, CDR2 ANQGSEA, per germline. J was trimmed by 6 bases and V by 4 bases; bases with no gene match: 7. CDR3 DNA: TGCAGCGTTGCCGGGACAGGGTGGGTCGAGCAGTACTTC. Translated: CSVAGTGWVEQYF.

J is TRBJ2-2 and V is TRBV11-2; 15 bases agree with TRBD2. CDR3 length: 18 amino acids. V was clipped by 3 bases and J by 4 bases; unmatched bases: 6. Germline V gene data show CDR1 as SGHAT and CDR2 as FQNNGV. In DNA form, the CDR3 reads TGTGCCAGCAGCTTCGGACTAGCGGGAGGGCCACGCACCGGGGAGCTGTTTTTT. Translation gives CASSFGLAGGPRTGELFF.

This chain connects TRBV6-6 to TRBJ2-1; D possibly corresponds to TRBD2 (5 bases). The CDR3 is 14 amino acids. Germline V gives CDR1 MNHNY, CDR2 SVGAGI (reference sequence). Trimming left V 5 bases short and J 7 bases short, with 15 bases between. The chain's CDR3 is CASSNTDRGNEQFF. The CDR3 bases are TGTGCCAGCAGTAATACCGACCGAGGGAATGAGCAGTTCTTC.

As for this clone: One end of the junction fails to match germline, which may point to a read error. The V and J genes are TRBV18 and TRBJ2-1, with 7 bases aligning to TRBD2. The CDR3 length is 16 residues. Looked up from germline, CDR1 is KGHSH and CDR2 is LQKENI. The CDR3 coding sequence is TGTGCCAGTTCACGTCTGGAGGGAGGGTCATACAATGAGCAGTTCTTC. Translating gives CASSRLEGGSYNEQFF.

This chain joins TRBV5-1 and TRBJ2-4; perhaps D is TRBD1 or TRBD2 (6 bases each). V lost 3 bases, J lost 5 bases, and 18 bases lay in between. The CDR3 length is 16 residues. Germline CDR1 SGHRS, CDR2 YFSETQ. The DNA of the CDR3 is TGCGCCAGCAGCTATCGGGGGCGTACAGGCCAAAACATTCAGTACTTC. It translates to CASSYRGRTGQNIQYF.

This clone was picked up one time. The rearrangement joins TRBV19 to TRBJ2-1, with 10 bases identical to TRBD2. This CDR3 has 14 amino acids. CDR1 is LNHDA, CDR2 SQIVND, per germline (reference sequence). V shed 10 bases and J 4 bases; nucleotides not matched to a gene: 7. CDR3 nucleotide sequence: TGTGCCACCAAACTAGCGGGAATATACAATGAGCAGTTCTTC. It translates to CATKLAGIYNEQFF. Combining the CDR3 with reference TRBV19 and TRBJ2-1 gives the whole variable domain DGGITQSPKYLFRKEGQNVTLSCEQNLNHDAMYWYRQDPGQGLRLIYYSQIVNDFQKGDIAEGYSVSREKKESFPLTVTSAQKNPTAFYLCATKLAGIYNEQFFGPGTRLTVL.

This clone was recorded only once. The V gene is TRBV5-6, the J gene TRBJ2-4, with no clear D. Germline V gene sequence: CDR1 SGHDT, CDR2 YYEEEE. CDR3 size: 15 residues. V lost 0 bases and J 1 base, leaving 8 bases between the germline ends. The CDR3 reads CASSLEGWAKNIQYF. In nucleotides, the CDR3 is TGTGCCAGCAGCTTGGAAGGGTGGGCCAAAAACATTCAGTACTTC.

The CDR3 reads CASSWDRGTKNIQYF. CDR3 DNA: TGTGCCAGCAGCTGGGACAGGGGTACCAAAAACATTCAGTACTTC. The chain uses TRBV28 and TRBJ2-4; 10 bases match TRBD1. Germline CDR1 reads MDHEN; CDR2 reads SYDVKM. Germline trimming cut 6 bases from V and 2 bases from J; bases unmatched to any gene: 4. The CDR3 runs 15 residues.

V usage is TRBV5-8 and J usage is TRBJ2-7; D ambiguous. The V gene lost 4 bases and the J gene lost 7 bases, with 9 bases spanning the gap. Germline lookup yields CDR1 SGHTS and CDR2 YDEGEE. The CDR3 runs to 11 residues. The CDR3 loop is CASSLIGEQYF. For the CDR3, the DNA is TGTGCCAGCAGCCTAATAGGGGAGCAGTACTTC.

A single count supports this clone. This chain links TRBV9 with TRBJ2-5; 10 bases fit TRBD1. The CDR3 is made up of 16 amino acids. Trimming removed 2 bases from V and 3 bases from J; junction bases left unmatched: 7. The germline CDR1 and CDR2 sequences are SGDLS and YYNGEE. As DNA, the CDR3 is TGTGCCAGCAGCGTGAGGTTCGGACAGGGGGAAGAGACCCAGTACTTC. Translated: CASSVRFGQGEETQYF.

The chain carries TRBV11-2 and TRBJ2-7; D is uncertain. The ends were cut back, 4 bases at V and 6 bases at J, with 16 bases in the middle. CDR1 SGHAT and CDR2 FQNNGV come from the germline V gene. The CDR3 consists of 14 residues. CDR3: CASSSLSQVFEQYF. The DNA for the CDR3 is TGTGCCAGCAGCTCCCTAAGCCAGGTTTTCGAGCAGTACTTC.

The rearrangement links TRBV6-6 to TRBJ2-7; D perhaps matches TRBD1 (5 bases). Looked up from germline, CDR1 is MNHNY and CDR2 is SVGAGI (reference sequence). This CDR3 region has 15 residues. V was trimmed by 6 bases and J by 5 bases, leaving 20 bases between them. CDR3 sequence: CASSHTPRQGNEQYF. DNA for the CDR3: TGTGCCAGCAGCCATACACCGAGGCAGGGAAACGAGCAGTACTTC.

V usage is TRBV3-1 (or the pseudogene TRBV3-2) and J usage is TRBJ1-1; D perhaps matches TRBD1 (6 bases). Germline V gives CDR1 LGHDT, CDR2 YNNKEL (reference sequence). V gave up 6 bases and J gave up 5 bases, with 16 bases separating them. CDR3 length: 14 residues. The CDR3, as DNA: TGTGCCAGCAGGGAGCGGGGAAGGGGGACTGAAGCTTTCTTT. Its protein is CASRERGRGTEAFF.

As to this clone: Other DNA sequences from this sample encode an identical CDR3 as well. The genes are TRBV12-3 or TRBV12-4 and TRBJ2-7; D gene ambiguous. V lost 1 base, J lost 3 bases, and 4 bases lay in between. The CDR3 has 12 amino acids. The CDR3 loop is CASSLDLYEQYF. CDR3 nucleotides: TGTGCCAGCAGTTTAGACCTCTACGAGCAGTACTTC.

This chain uses TRBV11-2 with TRBJ2-2; D tentatively reads TRBD1 or TRBD2 (6 bases each). The CDR3 runs to 17 residues. Germline lookup yields CDR1 SGHAT and CDR2 FQNNGV. Trimming stripped 4 bases from V and 4 bases from J, with 19 bases between. For the CDR3, the DNA is TGTGCCAGCAGCTCCCTTTCTCGGGGGCGGGGCACCGGGGAGCTGTTTTTT. Its protein product is CASSSLSRGRGTGELFF.

The chain is built from TRBV11-2 and TRBJ2-7; tentatively, D is TRBD1 (6 bases). The CDR3 is 15 residues long. V was pared by 2 bases and J by 2 bases, with 13 bases between. Germline assignment: CDR1 SGHAT and CDR2 FQNNGV. CDR3 nucleotide sequence: TGTGCCAGCAGCTTATTACAGGGTCAGACCTACGAGCAGTACTTC. Amino acids: CASSLLQGQTYEQYF.

V is TRBV4-1 and J is TRBJ2-2, with 8 bases that match TRBD1. After removal of 0 bases from V and 3 bases from J, the junction contained 9 bases not matched to a gene. CDR3 length: 18 residues. Germline V gene sequence: CDR1 MGHRA, CDR2 YSYEKL. The CDR3, as DNA: TGCGCCAGCAGCCAAGACGACAGGGGTTATACGGACACCGGGGAGCTGTTTTTT. This gives the protein CASSQDDRGYTDTGELFF.

The V call is TRBV6-1, the J call TRBJ1-3; D perhaps matches TRBD1 (5 bases). V was pared by 4 bases and J by 2 bases, with 18 bases between. Germline V gene data show CDR1 as MNHNS and CDR2 as SASEGT. The CDR3 covers 17 residues. The CDR3 region is CASSGRDSISPGNTIYF. Written as DNA, the CDR3 is TGTGCCAGCAGTGGAAGGGACTCCATTTCCCCTGGAAACACCATATATTTT.

V gene TRBV19 combines with J gene TRBJ2-6; possibly TRBD1 for D (6 bases). Germline V gene lookup returns CDR1 LNHDA and CDR2 SQIVND (reference sequence). V lost 2 bases and J 1 base, leaving 9 bases between the germline ends. CDR3 size: 16 residues. The CDR3 DNA follows: TGTGCCAGTAGTATATGGCAGGGGTCTGGGGCCAACGTCCTGACTTTC. Amino acids: CASSIWQGSGANVLTF.

The chain couples TRBV12-3 or TRBV12-4 to TRBJ1-5; TRBD1 might be the D (6 bases). The CDR3 has 13 amino acids. The V and J ends lost 7 bases and 5 bases respectively, with 12 bases between them. CDR3 nucleotide sequence: TGTGCCAGCACCGATGGGGGCTATCAGCCCCAGCATTTT. As protein: CASTDGGYQPQHF.

This clone was seen just once. V usage is TRBV11-1 and J usage is TRBJ2-3, with no clear D. Trimming removed 4 bases from V and 5 bases from J, with 4 bases in between. CDR3 length: 11 residues. Germline V gene lookup returns CDR1 SGHAT and CDR2 FQDESV (reference sequence). Here the CDR3 reads CASSSEDTQYF. CDR3 coding DNA: TGTGCCAGCAGCTCCGAAGATACGCAGTATTTT. The full variable domain, with the rest looked up from reference TRBV11-1 and TRBJ2-3, is EAEVAQSPRYKITEKSQAVAFWCDPISGHATLYWYRQILGQGPELLVQFQDESVVDDSQLPKDRFSAERLKGVDSTLKIQPAELGDSAMYLCASSSEDTQYFGPGTRLTVL.